The next 25 T cell receptor beta chains were all read from a single sample in a study of high-grade serous ovarian cancer treatment subgroups. Tumor samples were taken before definitive surgery or chemotherapy. Only in-frame clones appear in the TCRdb table, and some are missing; sequencing was by immunoSEQ multiplex PCR. Of about 15,000 clones listed, 85% to 90% were seen once; the top ten hold around 6.4%. Source material: tumor tissue. These receptors were collected from a human donor with high-grade serous ovarian cancer.

V gene TRBV6-1 combines with J gene TRBJ2-3; 14 nucleotides line up with TRBD2. The CDR3 is 13 residues long. V gave up 11 bases and J gave up 6 bases; unmatched junction bases: 4. Germline CDR1 reads MNHNS; CDR2 reads SASEGT. The CDR3 here is CAAGLAGADTQYF. CDR3 DNA: TGTGCCGCGGGACTAGCGGGGGCGGATACGCAGTATTTT.

J is TRBJ1-1 and V is TRBV27; D ambiguous. Trimming removed 6 bases from V and 2 bases from J, with 13 bases in between. Germline V CDR1 and CDR2: MNHEY, SMNVEV (reference sequence). This CDR3 is built from 14 residues. This CDR3 reads CASRASGGNTEAFF. CDR3 bases: TGTGCCAGCAGGGCGTCGGGCGGTAACACTGAAGCTTTCTTT.

The gene calls are TRBV28 and TRBJ1-4, with a tentative D call TRBD1 (6 bases). Germline CDR1 is MDHEN and CDR2 is SYDVKM. The CDR3 length is 14 residues. V was pared by 8 bases and J by 6 bases, with 16 bases between. This CDR3 is CASSKGGYDEKLFF. CDR3 in DNA: TGTGCCAGCTCCAAAGGGGGATACGATGAAAAACTGTTTTTT.

The gene calls are TRBV7-2 and TRBJ1-2; 9 nucleotides agree with TRBD1. CDR3 length: 15 amino acids. V gave up 7 bases and J gave up 2 bases; unmatched junction bases: 8. Per germline, CDR1 SGHTA and CDR2 FQGNSA. CDR3 sequence (DNA): TGTGCCAGCATCCCCCGGACAGGGGAAAACTATGGCTACACCTTC. Translating it yields CASIPRTGENYGYTF.

The chain is built from TRBV7-2 and TRBJ1-1; 8 positions agree with TRBD1. After removal of 5 bases from V and 4 bases from J, the junction contained 6 bases not matched to a gene. Germline V gene sequence: CDR1 SGHTA, CDR2 FQGNSA. CDR3 length equals 14 residues. CDR3 DNA sequence: TGTGCCAGCAGCCTAGGACAGGGCAGCACTGAAGCTTTCTTT. This sequence encodes CASSLGQGSTEAFF.

The V and J genes are TRBV11-1 and TRBJ2-5, with D perhaps TRBD1 (5 bases). The J call may be wrong; the DNA end is better matched by TRBJ2-7. The CDR3 consists of 15 residues. CDR1 and CDR2 (germline): SGHAT, FQDESV (reference sequence). The CDR3 loop reads CASSPEFDSSYEQYF. The CDR3 bases are TGTGCCAGCAGCCCGGAATTCGACAGCTCCTACGAGCAGTACTTC.

V gene TRBV4-3 combines with J gene TRBJ2-4; TRBD1 agrees at 7 bases. In germline, CDR1 is LGHNA, CDR2 YSLEER. J was trimmed by 8 bases and V by 0 bases; bases with no gene match: 10. The CDR3 runs to 16 residues. CDR3 amino acids: CASSQDARDRADIQYF. DNA of the CDR3: TGCGCCAGCAGCCAAGATGCCAGAGACAGGGCTGACATTCAGTACTTC.

The V call is TRBV5-1, the J call TRBJ2-2; 8 nucleotides match TRBD1. Unmatched junction bases numbered 6, after V lost 0 bases and J lost 2 bases. The CDR3 has 17 residues. Germline V CDR1 and CDR2: SGHRS, YFSETQ. DNA for the CDR3: TGCGCCAGCAGCTTGGCGCGGGACAGGCTCAACACCGGGGAGCTGTTTTTT. This translates into CASSLARDRLNTGELFF.

This clone appeared once. This chain uses TRBV5-1 with TRBJ2-1; TRBD2 agrees at 7 bases. The CDR3 has 15 residues. V gave up 0 bases and J gave up 10 bases; unmatched junction bases: 10. Germline V gene sequence: CDR1 SGHRS, CDR2 YFSETQ. CDR3 sequence reads: CASSLVSSGSGEQFF. DNA of the CDR3: TGCGCCAGCAGCTTGGTGTCTAGCGGATCGGGGGAGCAGTTCTTC.

The chain uses TRBV19 and TRBJ2-1; 12 bases are shared with TRBD2. This CDR3 has 17 residues. Germline lookup yields CDR1 LNHDA and CDR2 SQIVND (reference sequence). Trimming at V came to 1 base and at J to 10 bases, leaving 11 bases not matched to a gene. CDR3 in DNA: TGTGCCAGTAGTATAGTGGCAGCTAGCGGGGGGGCAGGGGAGCAGTTCTTC. Translation: CASSIVAASGGAGEQFF.

The chain carries TRBV2 and TRBJ2-3; D unresolved. The V gene's germline CDR1 is SNHLY and CDR2 FYNNEI. The CDR3 runs to 12 residues. Trimming left V 6 bases short and J 14 bases short, with 18 bases between. In DNA form, the CDR3 reads TGTGCCAGCAGCCAGGACGGACGAAACACGTATTTT. It translates to CASSQDGRNTYF.

This CDR3 is CASSLAGATNEKLFF. The CDR3 bases are TGCGCCAGCAGCTTGGCGGGGGCAACTAATGAAAAACTGTTTTTT. The chain employs TRBV5-1 and TRBJ1-4, with a weak D call TRBD1 (5 bases). CDR1 is SGHRS and CDR2 is YFSETQ in the germline V gene. The CDR3 has 15 residues. Trimming shortened V by 0 bases and J by 0 bases, and 6 bases separated the two germline ends.

The chain links TRBV7-9 to TRBJ2-1; D assignment may be TRBD1 or TRBD2 (5 bases each). CDR3 size: 13 residues. CDR1 and CDR2 from the germline V gene are SEHNR and FQNEAQ (reference sequence). V lost 1 base and J lost 6, with 7 bases in between. The chain's CDR3 is CASSLGGVNEQFF. In nucleotides, the CDR3 is TGTGCCAGCAGCTTAGGAGGGGTCAATGAGCAGTTCTTC.

V gene TRBV9 combines with J gene TRBJ2-7; D gene ambiguous. This CDR3 is built from 14 residues. V lost 0 bases and J 0 bases, leaving 7 bases between the germline ends. Per the germline V gene, CDR1 is SGDLS and CDR2 is YYNGEE. CDR3 DNA sequence: TGTGCCAGCAGCGTAGCGGTGAGCTCCTACGAGCAGTACTTC. This translates into CASSVAVSSYEQYF.

The chain combines TRBV10-3 with TRBJ1-1; D might be TRBD1 (5 bases). The V end was cut by 6 bases, the J end by 3 bases, with 14 bases between. The germline CDR1 and CDR2 sequences are ENHRY and SYGVKD. The CDR3 runs to 14 residues. CDR3 sequence reads: CAIRGDRGDTEAFF. The DNA for the CDR3 is TGTGCCATCAGGGGGGACCGAGGGGACACTGAAGCTTTCTTT.

This clone occurred a few times. V is TRBV6-5 and J is TRBJ2-7; D is possibly TRBD1 (6 bases). Trimming stripped 4 bases from V and 2 bases from J, with 15 bases between. The germline CDR1 and CDR2 sequences are MNHEY and SVGAGI. This CDR3 spans 15 amino acids. The CDR3 DNA is TGTGCCAGCAGTTTATCTATCAGGGGCACCTACGAGCAGTACTTC. Its translation is CASSLSIRGTYEQYF.

The chain links TRBV6-5 to TRBJ1-1; D is undetermined. This CDR3 comprises 14 residues. The germline V gene has CDR1 MNHEY and CDR2 SVGAGI. The ends were cut back, 7 bases at V and 4 bases at J, with 16 bases in the middle. The CDR3 DNA sequence: TGTGCCAGCATCCCCTGGCAGCGAGGCACTGAAGCTTTCTTT. Protein product: CASIPWQRGTEAFF.

The J gene is TRBJ2-6, the V gene TRBV11-2; D is uncertain. With 5 bases removed from V and 0 bases from J, the gap between germline ends came to 5 bases. The CDR3 extends over 14 amino acids. Germline CDR1 and CDR2: SGHAT and FQNNGV. The CDR3: CASSISSGANVLTF. CDR3 DNA sequence: TGTGCCAGCAGCATCAGCTCTGGGGCCAACGTCCTGACTTTC.

This sequence joins TRBV27 and TRBJ1-4; 9 bases align to TRBD1. CDR3 length: 15 residues. CDR1 and CDR2 (germline): MNHEY, SMNVEV (reference sequence). V dropped 0 bases and J dropped 7; count of bases not matched to a gene: 3. The CDR3 bases are TGTGCCAGCAGTTTATCGGGACAGGGTTTTGAAAAACTGTTTTTT. This gives the protein CASSLSGQGFEKLFF. Looking up the rest from reference TRBV27 and TRBJ1-4 gives the full variable domain: EAQVTQNPRYLITVTGKKLTVTCSQNMNHEYMSWYRQDPGLGLRQIYYSMNVEVTDKGDVPEGYKVSRKEKRNFPLILESPSPNQTSLYFCASSLSGQGFEKLFFGSGTQLSVL.

V is TRBV15 and J is TRBJ2-3; D is possibly TRBD1 (5 bases). Trimming stripped 1 base from V and 0 bases from J, with 11 bases between. There are 16 residues in the CDR3. Germline V CDR1 and CDR2: LNHNV, YYDKDF (reference sequence). The CDR3 DNA reads TGTGCCACCAGCAGAGGCAATCAGGGTAGCACAGATACGCAGTATTTT. Translated: CATSRGNQGSTDTQYF.

The V call is TRBV5-4, the J call TRBJ2-2, with D possibly being TRBD1 (6 bases). The ends were cut back, 2 bases at V and 5 bases at J, with 13 bases in the middle. Germline loops: CDR1 SGHNT, CDR2 YYREEE (reference sequence). The CDR3 covers 15 residues. The CDR3 loop is CASSFLQGGTGELFF. The CDR3 DNA is TGTGCCAGCAGCTTTTTACAGGGCGGTACCGGGGAGCTGTTTTTT.

Points on this clone: The junction departs from germline at one end; a sequencing error may be responsible. The chain combines TRBV27 with TRBJ1-4, with unresolved D. The CDR3 has 14 residues. CDR1 and CDR2 (germline): MNHEY, SMNVEV (reference sequence). The CDR3 here is CASSFAKGNGKLFF. CDR3 DNA: TGTGCCAGCAGTTTCGCGAAAGGGAATGGAAAACTGTTTTTT.

This sequence joins TRBV21-1 and TRBJ1-6; the DNA was not used to check the table's D call, TRBD1. TRBV21-1 is described as a pseudogene. The CDR3 is made up of 16 amino acids. The CDR3 sequence is CASSTPSGQGNSPLHF. The CDR3, as DNA: TGTGCCAGCAGCACCCCCTCGGGACAGGGAAATTCACCCCTCCACTTT.

The chain carries TRBV9 and TRBJ2-7; D gene unclear. CDR3 size: 13 residues. Trimming shortened V by 0 bases and J by 2 bases, and 6 bases separated the two germline ends. CDR1 SGDLS and CDR2 YYNGEE come from the germline V gene. In DNA form, the CDR3 reads TGTGCCAGCAGCGTAGCTAAGCCCTACGAGCAGTACTTC. Amino acids: CASSVAKPYEQYF.

The CDR3, as DNA: TGTGCCAGCAGCAAAGAGGGTCTAGCTGGAGAGACCCAGTACTTC. Residues: CASSKEGLAGETQYF. V and J are TRBV21-1 and TRBJ2-5; the D call in the table, TRBD2, was not verified against the DNA. TRBV21-1 is a documented pseudogene. The CDR3 contains 15 residues.